This section outlines one T cell receptor beta chain sequence together with its context. TCRdb processed the 5' RACE reads again and assigns one entry to each CDR3 protein, with no DNA. The sample totals 300,000 to 400,000 distinct CDR3 sequences; its top ten clones hold 2.5% to 3%. The germline V gene encodes CDR1 SGDLS and CDR2 YYNGEE. The CDR3 covers 14 residues. This entry comes from a study of monozygotic twins with inflammatory bowel disease. The source material was blood. The chain recombines TRBV9 with TRBJ2-3. This clonotype was sampled from a human donor with ulcerative colitis or Crohn's disease, or a healthy co-twin of an affected twin (not recorded which). The CDR3 is CASSVRLAPDTQYF.